Listed below are T cell receptor beta chains from one sample, sequenced in a study of OX40 agonist ivuxolimab in advanced cancers. Sequencing was performed with immunoSEQ multiplex PCR; in TCRdb, only in-frame clones are kept and a portion is missing. The table has about 100,000 clones, approximately 91% seen once. The source material was CD4+ or CD8+ T cells sorted from blood, sampled in a trial of the OX40 agonist ivuxolimab. The receptors originated from an adult with an advanced solid tumor such as melanoma, head and neck, liver or kidney cancer. The CDR3 runs from the conserved cysteine through the conserved F or W. A D gene is named only where the DNA matches it firmly. The size of a clone is reported for some rows only, either as once, few or many, or as a class for expanded clones.

TRBV9	TRBJ2-3	.	.	CASSVVGVTDTQYF	TGTGCCAGCAGCGTAGTAGGGGTGACAGATACGCAGTATTTT
TRBV6-4	TRBJ2-1	TRBD1	.	CASSPGTGFFDEQFF	TGTGCCAGCAGTCCCGGGACAGGGTTCTTCGATGAGCAGTTCTTC
TRBV7-9	TRBJ2-2	TRBD1	.	CASSPQGITGELFF	TGTGCCAGCAGTCCACAGGGGATCACCGGGGAGCTGTTTTTT
TRBV28	TRBJ2-1	TRBD2	.	CASSLILGGTSGRRTYNEQFF	TGTGCCAGCAGTTTAATTTTGGGGGGGACTAGCGGGAGACGAACTTACAATGAGCAGTTCTTC
TRBV5-4	TRBJ2-7	TRBD2	.	CASSLSGRAYEQYF	TGTGCCAGCAGCTTGAGTGGGAGGGCCTACGAGCAGTACTTC
TRBV27	TRBJ2-5	.	.	CASRSVGETRYF	TGTGCCAGCAGGTCGGTCGGGGAGACCCGGTACTTC
TRBV20-1	TRBJ2-7	.	.	CSAEPVDEQYF	TGCAGTGCAGAACCCGTCGACGAGCAGTACTTC
TRBV9	TRBJ1-1	.	.	CASSVAQMNTEAFF	TGTGCCAGCAGCGTAGCACAGATGAACACTGAAGCTTTCTTT
TRBV11-2	TRBJ2-1	.	.	CASSLAHLGEQFF	TGTGCCAGCAGCTTAGCCCACCTTGGTGAGCAGTTCTTC
TRBV6-4	TRBJ2-3	.	.	CASSEWGSESTDTQYF	TGTGCCAGCAGTGAGTGGGGCAGTGAGAGCACAGATACGCAGTATTTT
TRBV5-1	TRBJ1-2	TRBD1	.	CASSAKGQGSGYTF	TGCGCCAGCAGCGCAAAGGGACAGGGGAGCGGCTACACCTTC
TRBV6-1	TRBJ2-7	TRBD2	.	CASSDGGLAGGPQGIEQYF	TGTGCCAGCAGTGATGGGGGACTAGCGGGAGGGCCCCAGGGAATCGAGCAGTACTTC
TRBV5-1	TRBJ2-5	TRBD2	once	CASSLDGTTKETQYF	TGCGCCAGCAGCCTGGACGGGACTACCAAAGAGACCCAGTACTTC
TRBV6-5	TRBJ2-7	.	.	CASSYSVAQSYEQYF	TGTGCCAGCAGTTACTCGGTGGCACAGTCCTACGAGCAGTACTTC
TRBV7-7	TRBJ2-2	.	.	CASSLGPGELFF	TGTGCCAGCAGCTTAGGTCCCGGGGAGCTGTTTTTT
TRBV2	TRBJ2-7	.	.	CASIRFYEQYF	TGTGCCAGCATACGGTTCTACGAGCAGTACTTC
TRBV19	TRBJ2-5	.	.	CASKRLGVQETQYF	TGTGCCAGTAAACGGCTGGGGGTCCAAGAGACCCAGTACTTC
TRBV27	TRBJ2-7	TRBD2	.	CASRDTRGGLAYKFSYEQYF	TGTGCCAGCAGGGACACAAGGGGAGGACTAGCGTACAAGTTCTCCTACGAGCAGTACTTC
TRBV19	TRBJ2-5	.	.	CASSMGRRETQYF	TGTGCCAGTAGTATGGGGAGGAGAGAGACCCAGTACTTC
TRBV5-1	TRBJ1-1	TRBD1	.	CASSLGGTANTEAFF	TGCGCCAGCAGCTTGGGCGGGACAGCAAACACTGAAGCTTTCTTT
TRBV6-6	TRBJ2-7	.	.	CASRPVGGAVYF	TGTGCCAGCAGACCCGTTGGGGGGGCTGTGTACTTC
TRBV6-1	TRBJ1-2	.	.	CASREGGSGNGYTF	TGTGCCAGCAGGGAAGGAGGATCCGGGAATGGCTACACCTTC
TRBV5-4	TRBJ2-1	TRBD2	.	CASSARREVNNEQFF	TGTGCCAGCAGCGCGCGCCGGGAGGTGAACAATGAGCAGTTCTTC
TRBV6-6	TRBJ2-3	.	.	CASSYGSAITPDTQYF	TGTGCCAGCAGTTACGGCTCGGCGATTACCCCCGATACGCAGTATTTT
TRBV30	TRBJ2-7	TRBD2	.	CAWSRGRAQGYEQYF	TGTGCCTGGAGCCGCGGGAGGGCCCAGGGCTACGAGCAGTACTTC
TRBV2	TRBJ2-7	.	.	CASSPLQGWGEQYF	TGTGCCAGCAGCCCTCTACAGGGTTGGGGCGAGCAGTACTTC
TRBV15	TRBJ2-1	TRBD2	.	CATSRDLSGRAKEKFF	TGTGCCACCAGCAGAGATCTTAGCGGGAGGGCCAAAGAGAAGTTCTTC
TRBV4-1	TRBJ2-4	.	.	CASSQLSDGLAKNIQYF	TGCGCCAGCAGCCAACTCTCGGACGGTTTAGCCAAAAACATTCAGTACTTC
TRBV5-5	TRBJ1-2	.	.	CASTSSPNYGYTF	TGTGCCAGCACAAGTAGTCCTAACTATGGCTACACCTTC
TRBV5-1	TRBJ2-1	.	once	CASSETGSSYNEQFF	TGCGCCAGCAGCGAAACAGGGAGCTCCTACAATGAGCAGTTCTTC
TRBV11-2	TRBJ1-2	TRBD1	.	CASSRSDRGDGYTF	TGTGCCAGCAGCCGATCGGACAGGGGGGATGGCTACACCTTC
TRBV6-1	TRBJ2-5	.	.	CASSEMGPGGVGETQYF	TGTGCCAGCAGTGAAATGGGGCCCGGCGGGGTAGGAGAGACCCAGTACTTC
TRBV4-1	TRBJ2-1	.	.	CASSMNGGNEQFF	TGCGCCAGCAGCATGAACGGCGGGAATGAGCAGTTCTTC
TRBV5-1	TRBJ2-7	.	.	CASSLAGKSSYEQYF	TGCGCCAGCAGCTTGGCCGGGAAGAGCTCCTACGAGCAGTACTTC
TRBV19	TRBJ2-7	.	once	CASSRNLQDYEQYF	TGTGCCAGTAGTAGAAACCTACAGGACTACGAGCAGTACTTC
TRBV10-3	TRBJ1-2	TRBD1	.	CAISESNLWGQHNYGYTF	TGTGCCATCAGTGAGTCGAATCTATGGGGACAGCACAACTATGGCTACACCTTC
TRBV10-3	TRBJ2-1	.	.	CAISRFGSEDEQFF	TGTGCCATCAGTAGATTCGGTTCGGAGGATGAGCAGTTCTTC
TRBV5-6	TRBJ1-2	.	.	CASSLGPVLNYGYTF	TGTGCCAGCAGCTTGGGGCCAGTTTTGAACTATGGCTACACCTTC
TRBV11-2	TRBJ2-1	TRBD1	.	CASSPLGTGAWEQFF	TGTGCCAGCAGTCCCCTCGGGACAGGGGCCTGGGAGCAGTTCTTC
TRBV5-1	TRBJ1-2	.	.	CASSSQGFDYGYTF	TGCGCCAGCAGCTCCCAGGGATTCGACTATGGCTACACCTTC
TRBV18	TRBJ2-1	.	.	CASSPRTGALPNEQFF	TGTGCCAGCTCCCCGAGAACAGGTGCCTTACCCAATGAGCAGTTCTTC
TRBV5-1	TRBJ2-5	.	few	CASSLHRGVGRQETQYF	TGCGCCAGCAGCTTGCATCGCGGAGTCGGAAGACAAGAGACCCAGTACTTC
TRBV2	TRBJ1-5	.	.	CASSQGPASNQPQHF	TGTGCCAGCAGCCAAGGACCGGCCAGCAATCAGCCCCAGCATTTT
TRBV27	TRBJ2-3	TRBD1	.	CASSFATGLDTQYF	TGTGCCAGCAGTTTTGCGACAGGGCTCGATACGCAGTATTTT
TRBV5-1	TRBJ2-7	.	.	CASRPTSGYYEQYF	TGCGCCAGCAGGCCTACCTCGGGATACTACGAGCAGTACTTC
TRBV18	TRBJ2-5	TRBD1	.	CASSSGTGGETQYF	TGTGCCAGCTCATCCGGGACAGGGGGTGAGACCCAGTACTTC
TRBV7-6	TRBJ1-4	.	.	CASSSFKEKLFF	TGTGCCAGCAGCTCCTTCAAGGAAAAACTGTTTTTT
TRBV6-6	TRBJ2-2	TRBD1	.	CASTRQGIWTGELFF	TGTGCCAGCACCCGACAGGGGATATGGACCGGGGAGCTGTTTTTT
TRBV11-2	TRBJ1-1	.	few	CASSLWGGGMAFF	TGTGCCAGCAGCTTATGGGGCGGAGGGATGGCTTTCTTT
TRBV27	TRBJ2-3	TRBD2	once	CASSPWASGKTDTQYF	TGTGCCAGCAGTCCCTGGGCTAGCGGGAAGACAGATACGCAGTATTTT
TRBV10-3	TRBJ1-3	.	.	CAISVTLSGNTIYF	TGTGCCATCAGTGTAACCCTCTCTGGAAACACCATATATTTT
TRBV11-2	TRBJ2-7	TRBD2	.	CASSLAGGSVSEQYF	TGTGCCAGCAGCTTAGCCGGGGGGTCAGTCAGCGAGCAGTACTTC
TRBV9	TRBJ1-6	TRBD1	.	CASSSGDSFNSPLHF	TGTGCCAGCAGCTCTGGGGACAGCTTCAATTCACCCCTCCACTTT
TRBV7-9	TRBJ2-3	.	.	CASSLARGTTGWKFGVQYF	TGTGCCAGCAGCTTAGCTCGAGGGACCACCGGGTGGAAGTTCGGCGTGCAGTATTTT